The 32 T cell receptor beta chains in this list originate from one sample, sequenced in a study of T cell responses to AZD1222 COVID-19 vaccine. TCRdb's table, derived via immunoSEQ multiplex PCR, lists solely in-frame clones and lacks some. This sample carries some 110,000 clones, roughly 90% of them seen once, and the ten largest clones take 4.2%. Sequencing used peripheral blood, obtained on day 0 of AZD1222 vaccination. The receptors shown here come from an adult in good health.

The rearrangement joins TRBV3-1 (or the pseudogene TRBV3-2) to TRBJ2-5, with 10 bases lining up with TRBD2. J gave up 0 bases and V 4 bases, and 5 bases lay outside the gene matches. CDR1 and CDR2 (germline): LGHDT, YNNKEL (reference sequence). The CDR3 covers 16 residues. The CDR3 DNA reads as TGTGCCAGCAGCCTAGCGGGGGGTCTGGACCAAGAGACCCAGTACTTC. This sequence encodes CASSLAGGLDQETQYF.

This chain uses TRBV19 with TRBJ2-7, with D unresolved. This CDR3 comprises 15 residues. V was shortened by 0 bases and J by 2 bases, with 11 bases between the two germline ends. Germline V gives CDR1 LNHDA, CDR2 SQIVND (reference sequence). The CDR3 is CASSIDRAQAYEQYF. The CDR3 DNA reads TGTGCCAGTAGTATAGATCGGGCCCAAGCCTACGAGCAGTACTTC. Complete variable domain (other parts from reference TRBV19 and TRBJ2-7): DGGITQSPKYLFRKEGQNVTLSCEQNLNHDAMYWYRQDPGQGLRLIYYSQIVNDFQKGDIAEGYSVSREKKESFPLTVTSAQKNPTAFYLCASSIDRAQAYEQYFGPGTRLTVT.

The genes are TRBV9 and TRBJ1-2; D is unclear. V lost 3 bases to trimming and J lost 3 bases, with 9 bases between them. This CDR3 is 13 amino acids long. Germline lookup yields CDR1 SGDLS and CDR2 YYNGEE. The CDR3 DNA is TGTGCCAGCAGCGGCACAGTACACTATGGCTACACCTTC. Protein: CASSGTVHYGYTF.

V and J are TRBV10-3 and TRBJ2-1; TRBD1 aligns across 7 bases. CDR1 and CDR2 from the germline V gene are ENHRY and SYGVKD. Losses at the gene ends were 6 bases for V and 7 bases for J; bases not matched to a gene: 9. The CDR3 is 14 amino acids. The CDR3 nucleotides read TGTGCCATCAGAGGGACAGCCCCGGGAAATGAGCAGTTCTTC. Protein: CAIRGTAPGNEQFF.

The chain has TRBV19 and TRBJ1-1, with unresolved D. The CDR3 runs to 15 residues. Trimming pared 4 bases from V and 1 base from J, leaving 13 bases between. Germline V gives CDR1 LNHDA, CDR2 SQIVND (reference sequence). The CDR3 DNA sequence: TGTGCCAGTAGTAGAGGTGGATACTCGAACACTGAAGCTTTCTTT. Encoded protein: CASSRGGYSNTEAFF. Filled out from reference TRBV19 and TRBJ1-1, the complete variable domain reads DGGITQSPKYLFRKEGQNVTLSCEQNLNHDAMYWYRQDPGQGLRLIYYSQIVNDFQKGDIAEGYSVSREKKESFPLTVTSAQKNPTAFYLCASSRGGYSNTEAFFGQGTRLTVV.

This clone was detected a few times. A read error may produce the germline difference seen at one junction end. The chain links TRBV19 to TRBJ2-5, with D unresolved. This CDR3 region has 14 residues. The germline gives CDR1 LNHDA, CDR2 SQIVND (reference sequence). The chain's CDR3 is CASSIGRSQETQYF. The CDR3 coding sequence is TGTGCCAGTAGCATAGGACGCAGCCAAGAGACCCAGTACTTC.

CDR3 in amino acids: CASSPRTNTEAFF. CDR3 bases: TGTGCCAGCAGCCCACGTACAAACACTGAAGCTTTCTTT. This sequence joins TRBV7-9 and TRBJ1-1, with unresolved D. The CDR3 extends over 13 amino acids. Per the germline V gene, CDR1 is SEHNR and CDR2 is FQNEAQ (reference sequence). Trimming pared 5 bases from V and 2 bases from J, leaving 9 bases between.

This CDR3 is CASSPGQRNTEAFF. In DNA, the CDR3 is TGTGCCAGCAGCCCAGGACAGAGGAACACTGAAGCTTTCTTT. This chain uses TRBV13 with TRBJ1-1; D is possibly TRBD1 (6 bases). The CDR3 length is 14 residues. CDR1 is PRHDT, CDR2 FYEKMQ, per germline (reference sequence). The V end lost 5 bases, the J end lost 1 base, and 11 bases lay between the germline ends.

A single count supports this clone. V is TRBV12-3 or TRBV12-4 and J is TRBJ2-7; no reliable D call. CDR3 length: 11 residues. V was pared by 6 bases and J by 6 bases, with 9 bases between. The CDR3: CASSQAAEQYF. In nucleotides, the CDR3 is TGTGCCAGCAGCCAGGCAGCCGAGCAGTACTTC.

The rearrangement joins TRBV3-1 (or the pseudogene TRBV3-2) to TRBJ2-3; D may be TRBD2 (6 bases). CDR1 LGHDT and CDR2 YNNKEL come from the germline V gene (reference sequence). The CDR3 consists of 17 residues. Between the trimmed V and J ends, which lost 4 bases and 1 base, there was a span of 18 bases. The CDR3 here is CASSRSIGRGRTDTQYF. CDR3 coding DNA: TGTGCCAGCAGCCGCAGTATTGGGCGGGGCCGCACAGATACGCAGTATTTT.

The chain employs TRBV28 and TRBJ2-3; 7 nucleotides line up with TRBD2. V lost 8 bases, J lost 1 base, and 0 bases stayed unmatched. This CDR3 region has 12 residues. The germline V gene has CDR1 MDHEN and CDR2 SYDVKM. CDR3 residues: CASRGGTDTQYF. CDR3 DNA sequence: TGTGCCAGCCGGGGGGGCACAGATACGCAGTATTTT.

The chain uses TRBV6-5 and TRBJ1-4, with D hard to call. The germline CDR1 and CDR2 sequences are MNHEY and SVGAGI. V dropped 5 bases and J dropped 4 bases, with 11 bases sitting between them. The CDR3 contains 14 residues. This CDR3 reads CASSQSVLNEKLFF. CDR3 sequence (DNA): TGTGCCAGCAGTCAATCCGTCCTTAATGAAAAACTGTTTTTT.

In DNA, the CDR3 is TGCGCCAGCAGCCAAGATGGCCGTCCGGGACAGGGGACCTACGAGCAGTACTTC. This encodes CASSQDGRPGQGTYEQYF. The chain links TRBV4-3 to TRBJ2-7; 10 bases fit TRBD1. The CDR3 extends over 18 amino acids. CDR1 is LGHNA and CDR2 is YSLEER in the germline V gene. V lost 0 bases to trimming and J lost 2 bases; unmatched junction nucleotides: 10.

The chain joins TRBV9 to TRBJ1-2; no clear D. CDR1 and CDR2 (germline): SGDLS, YYNGEE. Trimming removed 4 bases from V and 6 bases from J, with 22 bases in between. The CDR3 consists of 16 residues. Written as DNA, the CDR3 is TGTGCCAGCAGCCCCTCAGGATGGGTTGAGGGTCATGGCTACACCTTC. The encoded protein is CASSPSGWVEGHGYTF.

The chain combines TRBV9 with TRBJ1-2, with 9 bases that match TRBD1. Trimming at V came to 0 bases and at J to 6 bases, leaving 0 bases not matched to a gene. Germline V lookup: CDR1 SGDLS, CDR2 YYNGEE. The CDR3 has 13 amino acids. CDR3 in DNA: TGTGCCAGCAGCGTAGGACAGGGGGATGGCTACACCTTC. It is translated as CASSVGQGDGYTF.

Concerning this clone itself: A junction boundary mismatches the germline segment, possibly from a read error. J is TRBJ2-1 and V is TRBV3-1 (or the pseudogene TRBV3-2); 9 nucleotides line up with TRBD2. The germline V gene encodes CDR1 LGHDT and CDR2 YNNKEL (reference sequence). The CDR3 length is 15 residues. The CDR3 coding sequence is TGTGCCAGCAGACAAGCGGGGGGACGGGGCCATGAGCAGTTCTTC. It is translated as CASRQAGGRGHEQFF.

There are a few counts of this clone. J is TRBJ2-2 and V is TRBV7-6; no clear D gene. V was pared by 2 bases and J by 4 bases, with 5 bases between. The CDR3 runs to 13 residues. Per the germline V gene, CDR1 is SGHVS and CDR2 is FNYEAQ. CDR3 region: CASSLKSTGELFF. The CDR3 DNA reads TGTGCCAGCAGCTTAAAGAGCACCGGGGAGCTGTTTTTT.

The V call is TRBV28, the J call TRBJ1-1; D might be TRBD1 (5 bases). Germline CDR1 and CDR2: MDHEN and SYDVKM. The V end lost 6 bases, the J end lost 7 bases, and 18 bases lay between the germline ends. This CDR3 is 14 amino acids long. This CDR3 is CASSRRTAGGEAFF. CDR3 DNA sequence: TGTGCCAGCAGCCGACGGACCGCGGGGGGTGAAGCTTTCTTT.

The chain recombines TRBV18 with TRBJ2-1; 8 positions agree with TRBD2. Trimming took 3 bases from V and 6 from J; bases not matched to a gene: 4. This CDR3 has 14 residues. Germline CDR1 is KGHSH and CDR2 is LQKENI. The CDR3 protein is CASSPGLDFNEQFF. The CDR3 DNA sequence: TGTGCCAGCTCACCGGGACTAGATTTCAATGAGCAGTTCTTC.

The rearrangement uses TRBV5-1 and TRBJ1-1; TRBD1 aligns across 8 bases. CDR1 and CDR2 (germline): SGHRS, YFSETQ. The junction had 9 bases not matched to a gene; V was cut back by 4 bases and J by 10 bases. This CDR3 has 13 residues. CDR3 in amino acids: CASSVQGAGIAFF. CDR3 in DNA: TGCGCCAGCAGCGTGCAGGGGGCTGGGATAGCTTTCTTT.

CDR3 nucleotides: TGTGCCACCAGTGATTTTGGTGGGGGACGCACCGAGCAGTACTTC. Its translation: CATSDFGGGRTEQYF. The V and J genes are TRBV24-1 and TRBJ2-7; D possibly matches TRBD1 or TRBD2 (5 bases each). V was pared by 1 base and J by 6 bases, with 15 bases between. Germline CDR1 and CDR2: KGHDR and SFDVKD. This CDR3 has 15 residues.

The chain carries TRBV29-1 and TRBJ2-1; D is ambiguous. Germline V gene sequence: CDR1 SQVTM, CDR2 ANQGSEA. Trimming removed 2 bases from V and 0 bases from J, with 5 bases in between. This CDR3 region has 13 residues. The CDR3 region has the DNA TGCAGCGTTGAATCGCCCTCCTACAATGAGCAGTTCTTC. Protein: CSVESPSYNEQFF.

The V call is TRBV3-1 (or the pseudogene TRBV3-2), the J call TRBJ2-2, with D tentatively TRBD1 or TRBD2 (8 bases each). Germline values: CDR1 LGHDT, CDR2 YNNKEL (reference sequence). The germline V and J ends were trimmed by 0 bases and 3 bases, with 23 bases remaining between them. The CDR3 has 20 amino acids. Here the CDR3 reads CASSQDRGQGAGVYTGELFF. In DNA form, the CDR3 reads TGTGCCAGCAGCCAAGACAGGGGGCAAGGAGCGGGAGTGTACACCGGGGAGCTGTTTTTT.

The chain joins TRBV7-3 to TRBJ1-6, with D unresolved. CDR3 length equals 13 residues. Germline CDR1 is SGHTA and CDR2 is FQGTGA. V lost 8 bases and J 7 bases, leaving 12 bases between the germline ends. The CDR3 protein is CASGERSNSPLHF. The CDR3 bases are TGTGCCAGCGGCGAGCGATCCAATTCACCCCTCCACTTT.

The chain combines TRBV7-2 with TRBJ2-5; tentative D call: TRBD2 (7 bases). The CDR3 spans 12 residues. The germline V gene encodes CDR1 SGHTA and CDR2 FQGNSA. Trimming removed 8 bases from V and 5 bases from J, with 12 bases in between. CDR3 amino acids: CASGGGRETQYF. CDR3 nucleotides: TGTGCCAGCGGGGGGGGCCGGGAGACCCAGTACTTC.

This clone appeared a few times. This sequence joins TRBV12-3 or TRBV12-4 and TRBJ2-7, with TRBD1 as a possible D gene (5 bases). This CDR3 region has 12 residues. The V end was cut by 4 bases, the J end by 13 bases, with 17 bases between. This chain's CDR3 is CASSYRQHLPYF. For the CDR3, the DNA is TGTGCCAGCAGTTACCGACAGCACTTACCCTACTTC.

The chain joins TRBV5-5 to TRBJ1-1; D unresolved. Germline CDR1 and CDR2: SGHKS and YYEKEE (reference sequence). This CDR3 is built from 12 residues. The germline V and J ends were trimmed by 0 bases and 7 bases, with 7 bases remaining between them. CDR3 sequence: CASSLEQFEAFF. CDR3 DNA sequence: TGTGCCAGCAGCTTGGAACAGTTTGAAGCTTTCTTT.

The J gene is TRBJ1-5, the V gene TRBV18; no reliable D call. V dropped 2 bases and J dropped 3 bases, with 11 bases sitting between them. CDR1 is KGHSH, CDR2 LQKENI, per germline. The CDR3 has 15 residues. CDR3 sequence reads: CASSPSANTNQPQHF. In nucleotides, the CDR3 is TGTGCCAGCTCACCATCAGCAAACACCAATCAGCCCCAGCATTTT.

This clone was observed once. The chain recombines TRBV5-1 with TRBJ2-3; a weak D match, TRBD1 (5 bases). Germline V gene lookup returns CDR1 SGHRS and CDR2 YFSETQ. The V end was cut by 3 bases, the J end by 1 base, with 6 bases between. The CDR3 contains 13 residues. The CDR3, as DNA: TGCGCCAGCAGCTGGGGCGGCACAGATACGCAGTATTTT. Translating it yields CASSWGGTDTQYF.

This rearrangement joins TRBV2 to TRBJ1-5; perhaps TRBD1 as D (5 bases). CDR3 size: 15 residues. V lost 6 bases to trimming and J lost 2 bases, with 14 bases between them. In germline, CDR1 is SNHLY, CDR2 FYNNEI. The CDR3 loop is CASRKQESGNQPQHF. In DNA, the CDR3 is TGTGCCAGCAGGAAACAGGAGTCTGGCAATCAGCCCCAGCATTTT.

The CDR3 region is CSVEDGPRGLSSYNEQFF. The CDR3 DNA is TGCAGCGTTGAAGATGGCCCAAGAGGTCTTAGCTCCTACAATGAGCAGTTCTTC. The chain is built from TRBV29-1 and TRBJ2-1, with unresolved D. V was trimmed by 0 bases and J by 0 bases, leaving 18 bases between them. The CDR3 contains 18 residues. Germline values: CDR1 SQVTM, CDR2 ANQGSEA.

This clone showed up just once. The chain combines TRBV2 with TRBJ2-1; D is perhaps TRBD1 (5 bases). This CDR3 has 14 amino acids. V lost 10 bases and J 6 bases, leaving 19 bases between the germline ends. From germline, CDR1 is SNHLY and CDR2 FYNNEI. CDR3: CATSRQSPFNEQFF. For the CDR3, the DNA is TGTGCCACAAGTCGACAGTCCCCTTTCAATGAGCAGTTCTTC.